This T cell receptor (beta chain) was observed in a study of identical twins. This clonotype was counted a single time. CDR1 SQVTM and CDR2 ANQGSEA come from the germline V gene. The CDR3 has 14 amino acids. The V gene end was trimmed by 4 bases and the J gene end by 5 bases; junction bases not matched to a gene: 6. Via MiXCR, TCRdb re-called the 5' RACE reads, giving one row per CDR3 protein. Of 17,000 or so distinct CDR3 sequences listed, less than 70% are singletons. This sequence joins TRBV29-1 and TRBJ2-1; 9 bases are a match to TRBD1. The sequence was collected from a woman aged 18 to 35 in good health. This table probably holds off-target reads from a library built for another chain. Sequenced material: memory (CD45RO+) T cells sorted from blood. The CDR3 nucleotides read TGCAGCGTTGCGGGACAGGGTGCTAACAATGAGCAGTTCTTC. It is translated as CSVAGQGANNEQFF.